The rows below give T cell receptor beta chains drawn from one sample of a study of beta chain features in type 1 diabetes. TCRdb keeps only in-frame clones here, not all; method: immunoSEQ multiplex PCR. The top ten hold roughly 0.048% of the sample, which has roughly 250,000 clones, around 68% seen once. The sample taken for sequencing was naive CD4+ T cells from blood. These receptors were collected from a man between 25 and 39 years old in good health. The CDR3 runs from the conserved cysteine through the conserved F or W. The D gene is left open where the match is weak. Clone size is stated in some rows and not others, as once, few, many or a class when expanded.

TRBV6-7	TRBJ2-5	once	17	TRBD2	CASSPSEGGLREETQYF	TGTGCCAGCAGCCCCTCCGAGGGAGGGCTGAGGGAAGAGACCCAGTACTTC
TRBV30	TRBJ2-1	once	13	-	CAWERGSYNEQFF	TGTGCCTGGGAGCGTGGGTCCTACAATGAGCAGTTCTTC
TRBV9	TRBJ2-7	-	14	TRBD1	CASSVDDRAYEQYF	TGTGCCAGCAGCGTTGATGACAGGGCCTACGAGCAGTACTTC
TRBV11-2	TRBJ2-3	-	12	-	CASSSRRDTQYF	TGTGCCAGCAGCTCACGAAGGGATACGCAGTATTTT
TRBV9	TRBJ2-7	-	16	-	CASSVEGDRSSYEQYF	TGTGCCAGCAGCGTCGAGGGGGATAGGAGCTCCTACGAGCAGTACTTC
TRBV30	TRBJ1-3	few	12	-	CAWSRGGNTIYF	TGTGCCTGGAGTAGGGGTGGAAACACCATATATTTT
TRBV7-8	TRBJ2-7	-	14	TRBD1	CASSSGTGAYEQYF	TGTGCCAGCAGCTCCGGGACAGGGGCCTACGAGCAGTACTTC
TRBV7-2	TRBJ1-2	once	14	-	CASSLWTEARRDTF	TGTGCCAGCAGCTTATGGACAGAGGCGCGTAGAGACACCTTC
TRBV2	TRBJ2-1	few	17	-	CASSPLQGDYLYNEQFF	TGTGCCAGCAGTCCCCTTCAGGGAGACTATCTCTACAATGAGCAGTTCTTC
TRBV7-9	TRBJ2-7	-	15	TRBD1	CASSLQGQMSYEQYF	TGTGCCAGCAGCCTCCAGGGACAGATGTCCTACGAGCAGTACTTC
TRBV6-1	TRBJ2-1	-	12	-	CASSDTYNEQFF	TGTGCCAGCAGTGATACCTACAATGAGCAGTTCTTC
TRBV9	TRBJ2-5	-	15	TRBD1	CASSQMGQTQETQYF	TGTGCCAGCAGCCAAATGGGACAGACACAAGAGACCCAGTACTTC
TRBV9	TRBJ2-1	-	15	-	CASSVGLERRDEQFF	TGTGCCAGCAGCGTAGGTCTCGAAAGGAGGGATGAGCAGTTCTTC
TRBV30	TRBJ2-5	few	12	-	CAWSVDRETQYF	TGTGCCTGGAGTGTAGACCGGGAGACCCAGTACTTC
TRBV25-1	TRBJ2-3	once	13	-	CASSPNLAGTQYF	TGTGCCAGCAGTCCGAATCTGGCGGGTACGCAGTATTTT
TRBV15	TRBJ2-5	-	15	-	CATSLQGGDAETQYF	TGTGCCACCAGCTTACAAGGGGGGGATGCAGAGACCCAGTACTTC
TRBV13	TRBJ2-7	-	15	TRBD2	CASSLRGSGSYEQYF	TGTGCCAGCAGCTTACGGGGTAGCGGGAGCTACGAGCAGTACTTC
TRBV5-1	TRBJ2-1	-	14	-	CASSMSSNYNEQFF	TGCGCCAGCAGTATGAGTAGCAACTACAATGAGCAGTTCTTC
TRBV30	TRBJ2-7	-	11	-	CAWQGVNEQYF	TGTGCCTGGCAGGGAGTGAACGAGCAGTACTTC
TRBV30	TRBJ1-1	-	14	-	CAWRASNKNTEAFF	TGTGCCTGGAGGGCTTCGAATAAGAACACTGAAGCTTTCTTT
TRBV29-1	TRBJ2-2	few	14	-	CSAEPDSYTGELFF	TGCAGCGCCGAGCCGGACTCTTACACCGGGGAGCTGTTTTTT
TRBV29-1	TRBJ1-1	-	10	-	CSVRGTEAFF	TGCAGCGTGAGGGGGACTGAAGCTTTCTTT
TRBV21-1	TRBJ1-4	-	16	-	CASSTQDRGRVEKLFF	TGTGCCAGCAGCACCCAAGACAGGGGGCGCGTAGAAAAACTGTTTTTT
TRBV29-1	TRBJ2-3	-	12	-	CSVVTTTDTQYF	TGCAGCGTAGTGACTACCACAGATACGCAGTATTTT
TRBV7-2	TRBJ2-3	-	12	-	CASSLRTDTQYF	TGTGCCAGCAGCCTACGCACAGATACGCAGTATTTT
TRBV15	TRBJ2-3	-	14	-	CATSPGGGGDTQYF	TGTGCCACCAGCCCTGGAGGGGGCGGAGATACGCAGTATTTT
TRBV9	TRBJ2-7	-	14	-	CASSPLVFHYEQYF	TGTGCCAGCAGCCCCTTAGTATTCCACTACGAGCAGTACTTC
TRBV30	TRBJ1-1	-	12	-	CAWSAKNTEAFF	TGTGCCTGGAGTGCTAAGAACACTGAAGCTTTCTTT
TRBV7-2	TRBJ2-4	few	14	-	CASSLLEGPDIQYF	TGTGCCAGCAGCCTATTGGAGGGACCAGACATTCAGTACTTC
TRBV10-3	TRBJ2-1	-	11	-	CAISELNEQFF	TGTGCCATCAGTGAACTCAATGAGCAGTTCTTC
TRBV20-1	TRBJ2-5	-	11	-	CSASGLETQYF	TGCAGTGCTAGCGGTCTGGAGACCCAGTACTTC
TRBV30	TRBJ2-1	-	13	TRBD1	CAWKGQSYNEQFF	TGTGCCTGGAAGGGACAGTCCTACAATGAGCAGTTCTTC
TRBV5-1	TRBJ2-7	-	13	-	CASSSLQGYEQYF	TGCGCCAGCAGCTCGTTACAGGGCTACGAGCAGTACTTC
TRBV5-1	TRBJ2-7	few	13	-	CASSLVRGLEQYF	TGCGCCAGCAGCTTAGTCCGGGGCCTGGAGCAGTACTTC
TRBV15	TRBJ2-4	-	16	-	CATSTLDSLAKNIQYF	TGTGCCACCAGCACTTTGGACAGTCTAGCCAAAAACATTCAGTACTTC
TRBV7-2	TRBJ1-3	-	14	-	CASSLAVSGNTIYF	TGTGCCAGCAGCTTAGCAGTCTCTGGAAACACCATATATTTT
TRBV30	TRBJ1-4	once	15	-	CAWSVRKGTNEKLFF	TGTGCCTGGAGTGTACGGAAGGGGACTAATGAAAAACTGTTTTTT
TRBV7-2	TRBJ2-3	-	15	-	CASSLGSSGTDTQYF	TGTGCCAGCTCACTGGGGAGTAGCGGCACAGATACGCAGTATTTT
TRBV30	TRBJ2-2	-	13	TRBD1	CAWSQQGPGELFF	TGTGCCTGGAGTCAACAGGGGCCCGGGGAGCTGTTTTTT
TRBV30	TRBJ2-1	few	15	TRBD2	CASRLGLAGDNEQFF	TGTGCCTCCCGTCTCGGACTAGCGGGGGACAATGAGCAGTTCTTC
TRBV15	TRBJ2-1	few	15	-	CATSRDSGSYNEQFF	TGTGCCACCAGCAGAGACAGTGGTTCCTACAATGAGCAGTTCTTC
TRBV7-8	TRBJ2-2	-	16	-	CASSLIPNRNTGELFF	TGTGCCAGCAGCTTAATACCGAATCGAAACACCGGGGAGCTGTTTTTT
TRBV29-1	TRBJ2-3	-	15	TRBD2	CSARGLAENTDTQYF	TGCAGCGCCAGGGGACTAGCGGAGAACACAGATACGCAGTATTTT
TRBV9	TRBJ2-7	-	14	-	CASSPAGRGYEQYF	TGTGCCAGCAGCCCCGCCGGGAGAGGCTACGAGCAGTACTTC
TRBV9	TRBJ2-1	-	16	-	CASSVEAGYPLHEQFF	TGTGCCAGCAGCGTAGAGGCGGGCTATCCCCTCCATGAGCAGTTCTTC
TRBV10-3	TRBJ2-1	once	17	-	CAISESKASGSRGEQFF	TGTGCCATCAGTGAGTCGAAGGCCAGCGGTTCACGAGGTGAGCAGTTCTTC
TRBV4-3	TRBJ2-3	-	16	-	CASSQDSRAITDTQYF	TGCGCCAGCAGCCAAGATTCGCGGGCGATCACAGATACGCAGTATTTT
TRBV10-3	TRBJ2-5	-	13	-	CAINGVQGETQYF	TGTGCCATCAATGGAGTCCAGGGAGAGACCCAGTACTTC
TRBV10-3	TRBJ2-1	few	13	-	CAISSRGNNEQFF	TGTGCCATCAGCTCCCGAGGGAACAATGAGCAGTTCTTC
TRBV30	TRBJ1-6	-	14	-	CASAREVINSPLHF	TGTGCCTCCGCTCGTGAAGTAATCAATTCACCCCTCCACTTT
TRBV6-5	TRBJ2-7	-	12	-	CASSRDNYEQYF	TGTGCCAGCAGTCGGGACAACTACGAGCAGTACTTC
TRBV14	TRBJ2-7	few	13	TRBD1	CASSPSQGSEQYF	TGTGCCAGCAGCCCGTCACAGGGGTCCGAGCAGTACTTC
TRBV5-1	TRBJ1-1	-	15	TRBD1	CASSPQGAVNTEAFF	TGCGCCAGCAGTCCACAGGGGGCGGTGAACACTGAAGCTTTCTTT